The rows below give T cell receptor beta chains drawn from one sample of a study of T cell responses to AZD1222 COVID-19 vaccine. The data were produced by immunoSEQ multiplex PCR, yet TCRdb's version contains in-frame clones alone and is incomplete. The sample contains about 130,000 clones, approximately 85% of which appear only once. Sequences were derived from peripheral blood, sampled 28 days after the second AZD1222 dose. Receptors were obtained from an adult who received the AZD1222 COVID-19 vaccine. CDR3s include the opening cysteine and the closing phenylalanine or tryptophan. The D gene is left open where the match is weak. Size is omitted from some rows. Given values are once, few, many or a class for expanded clones.

DNA,CDR3,J,size,V,D
TGTGCCAGCAGTGAGCCGGGACGGGATGGAGGCTACACCTTC,CASSEPGRDGGYTF,TRBJ1-2,-,TRBV6-1,-
TGTGCCAGCAGACTCGGGACAGCCTCAACTAATGAAAAACTGTTTTTT,CASRLGTASTNEKLFF,TRBJ1-4,-,TRBV28,TRBD1
TGCGCCAGCAGCTTGGAGACAGGGCGAATGAACACTGAAGCTTTCTTT,CASSLETGRMNTEAFF,TRBJ1-1,-,TRBV5-1,TRBD1
TGTGCCAGCAGCGTAGAAGTGGGCCGCGAGCAGTACTTC,CASSVEVGREQYF,TRBJ2-7,few,TRBV9,-
TGTGCCAGTAGTCAGAACTATTATGGCTACACCTTC,CASSQNYYGYTF,TRBJ1-2,once,TRBV19,-
TGCGCCAGCAGCCAAGATAAGGTGGGCGATATGAACACTGAAGCTTTCTTT,CASSQDKVGDMNTEAFF,TRBJ1-1,-,TRBV4-3,-
TGTGCCAGCAGTGACATGGACAGGAACTATAGCAATCAGCCCCAGCATTTT,CASSDMDRNYSNQPQHF,TRBJ1-5,-,TRBV6-4,TRBD1
TGTGCCAGCAGCCTCCCGTTAAGCACTTTAGCCAAAAACATTCAGTACTTC,CASSLPLSTLAKNIQYF,TRBJ2-4,-,TRBV7-8,-
TGCGCCAGCAAACAGGAGACACTGAACACTGAAGCTTTCTTT,CASKQETLNTEAFF,TRBJ1-1,-,TRBV5-1,-
TGTGCCAGCAGTTTAGGGCACTATGGCTACACCTTC,CASSLGHYGYTF,TRBJ1-2,-,TRBV12-3/TRBV12-4,-
TGTGCCAGCAGTTACTCGAATAGGGAATACGAGCAGTACTTC,CASSYSNREYEQYF,TRBJ2-7,-,TRBV6-5,-
TGTGCCAGCAGCGTAGTCGGGACTAGCGGGGAAGAGCAGTTCTTC,CASSVVGTSGEEQFF,TRBJ2-1,-,TRBV9,TRBD2
TGCAGCGTTGTCTGGGGAACAAGGGCTGAAGCTTTCTTT,CSVVWGTRAEAFF,TRBJ1-1,-,TRBV29-1,-
TGTGCCAGCAGCCTGGGACTAGCGGGGGGTGGGTCCTACAATGAGCAGTTCTTC,CASSLGLAGGGSYNEQFF,TRBJ2-1,-,TRBV11-3,TRBD2
TGCGCCAGCAGCTTGTGGCCAGGGGGAACTGAAGCTTTCTTT,CASSLWPGGTEAFF,TRBJ1-1,few,TRBV5-1,TRBD1
TGTGCCAGCAGTTATAGTTTCGCGGAAAAACTGTTTTTT,CASSYSFAEKLFF,TRBJ1-4,-,TRBV6-5,-
TGTGCCAGCAGCCGCGGGAGCTCCTACGAGCAGTACTTC,CASSRGSSYEQYF,TRBJ2-7,-,TRBV5-6,TRBD2
TGTGCCAGCAAAATACGCGGGACAGCCCCTATCGAGCAGTACTTC,CASKIRGTAPIEQYF,TRBJ2-7,-,TRBV28,-
TGTGCCAGCAGTTACGAGGACTTAAAATCTGCCAACGAGCAGTACTTC,CASSYEDLKSANEQYF,TRBJ2-7,few,TRBV6-6,-
TGCGCCAGCAGCCCCGGGACAGGGAACACCTACGAGCAGTACTTC,CASSPGTGNTYEQYF,TRBJ2-7,-,TRBV5-1,TRBD1
TGTGCCAGTAGTTCCAGTGGGGACGGAGCCAAAAACATTCAGTACTTC,CASSSSGDGAKNIQYF,TRBJ2-4,-,TRBV19,-
TGTGCCAGCAGTTTCACAGGGGCGGCTAATGAAAAACTGTTTTTT,CASSFTGAANEKLFF,TRBJ1-4,few,TRBV5-4,TRBD1
TGTGCCAGCAGTGAAAGTCGGCGGCAGAGGAACAATCAGCCCCAGCATTTT,CASSESRRQRNNQPQHF,TRBJ1-5,-,TRBV6-1,-
TGTGCCAGCAACAAGGACAACTCCTACGAGCAGTACTTC,CASNKDNSYEQYF,TRBJ2-7,-,TRBV12-3/TRBV12-4,-
TGTGCCAGCAGCGTAGGAGAACCCCCCTTTGACTACACCTTC,CASSVGEPPFDYTF,TRBJ1-2,-,TRBV9,-
TGTGCCAGCAGCTTAAAGAACTATGGCTACACCTTC,CASSLKNYGYTF,TRBJ1-2,once,TRBV7-2,-
TGTGCCAGCAGCCAAGGGAGCGGGGAGGGGACAGATACGCAGTATTTT,CASSQGSGEGTDTQYF,TRBJ2-3,-,TRBV3-1/TRBV3-2,TRBD2
TGTGCCAGTAGGGCTCCGGGACTAGCGACCGGGGAGCTGTTTTTT,CASRAPGLATGELFF,TRBJ2-2,-,TRBV19,TRBD2
TGTGCCAGCAGCTTAGCGGCAGGGAATCAGCCCCAGCATTTT,CASSLAAGNQPQHF,TRBJ1-5,-,TRBV11-2,-
TGTGCCAGCAGTTACCAGACAGGGATGCGTGCTGGCTACACCTTC,CASSYQTGMRAGYTF,TRBJ1-2,-,TRBV6-5,TRBD1
TGTGCCAGCAGTTCCAGACATGTCACAGATACGCAGTATTTT,CASSSRHVTDTQYF,TRBJ2-3,-,TRBV6-5,-
TGTGCCAGTAGTGCCTCCGGGACAGGCTCTGGAAACACCATATATTTT,CASSASGTGSGNTIYF,TRBJ1-3,-,TRBV19,TRBD1
TGTGCCAGCAGCTTGGCCGGGGGACCCAATGAGCAGTTCTTC,CASSLAGGPNEQFF,TRBJ2-1,-,TRBV5-8,-
TGCGCCAGCAGTGATACCCCGGGGAGGGATACGCAGTATTTT,CASSDTPGRDTQYF,TRBJ2-3,-,TRBV10-1,-
TGTGCCAGCAGTGAAGCGTCAGGGGAGCAGTTCTTC,CASSEASGEQFF,TRBJ2-1,-,TRBV6-1,-
TGTGCCAGTCAAAACCCGGGCTACAATGAGCAGTTCTTC,CASQNPGYNEQFF,TRBJ2-1,-,TRBV19,-
TGCAGCGTCCAGCCCGTGGGGTTTTCCTACGAGCAGTACTTC,CSVQPVGFSYEQYF,TRBJ2-7,few,TRBV29-1,-
TGTGCCAGCAGCTTCTACCGCGGGGAGAACACTGAAGCTTTCTTT,CASSFYRGENTEAFF,TRBJ1-1,-,TRBV11-1,-
TGTGCCAGTAGCCCCTGGGGCCGAGAAGCTTTCTTT,CASSPWGREAFF,TRBJ1-1,-,TRBV19,-
TGTGCCAGCAGTGAATCGGGACAGGCCTTCTATGGCTACACCTTC,CASSESGQAFYGYTF,TRBJ1-2,once,TRBV6-1,TRBD1
TGTGCCAGTAGTATCGAGGGGAATAATTCACCCCTCCACTTT,CASSIEGNNSPLHF,TRBJ1-6,-,TRBV19,-
TGTGCCAGCAGCTTAGGTACGGGGGGGCTTAGTGAGCAGTTCTTC,CASSLGTGGLSEQFF,TRBJ2-1,-,TRBV11-1,TRBD2
TGTGCCAGCAGCCCACAAGCGGGGAGCTCCTACAATGAGCAGTTCTTC,CASSPQAGSSYNEQFF,TRBJ2-1,once,TRBV27,TRBD2
TGTGCCACCAGACCGTCGGCGGGGGACTACAATGAGCAGTTCTTC,CATRPSAGDYNEQFF,TRBJ2-1,-,TRBV24-1,TRBD2
TGTGCCAGCAGTTACTCTAGGCCTGGGGCCAACGTCCTGACTTTC,CASSYSRPGANVLTF,TRBJ2-6,once,TRBV6-6,-
TGCGCCAGCAGACCTGGGATAGGCGACACCGGGGAGCTGTTTTTT,CASRPGIGDTGELFF,TRBJ2-2,-,TRBV10-2,-
TGTGCCAGCAGTGAAAATGTGGTCAGGGGATACACTGAAGCTTTCTTT,CASSENVVRGYTEAFF,TRBJ1-1,-,TRBV6-1,-
TGTGCCAGCAGCACGGATGCTTCACCCCTCCACTTT,CASSTDASPLHF,TRBJ1-6,few,TRBV5-4,-
TGTGCCAGCAGCTCACGGACAGGTTGGAACACAGATACGCAGTATTTT,CASSSRTGWNTDTQYF,TRBJ2-3,-,TRBV7-2,TRBD1
TGTGCCAGCAGCGTTGGGATGGACAGTCGAGCTTTCTTT,CASSVGMDSRAFF,TRBJ1-1,-,TRBV9,-
TGTGCCAGTAGCGCGGCGAGGGGATTGCCCCCGAGCTCCTATAATTCACCCCTCCACTTT,CASSAARGLPPSSYNSPLHF,TRBJ1-6,few,TRBV19,-
TGCGCCAGCAGACGAGGATTTAATGAAAAACTGTTTTTT,CASRRGFNEKLFF,TRBJ1-4,-,TRBV5-1,-
TGTGCCATCAGTCCAGGGAGCAATCAGCCCCAGCATTTT,CAISPGSNQPQHF,TRBJ1-5,-,TRBV10-3,-
TGTGCCAGCAGTTTATCCCGGCAGATGAACACTGAAGCTTTCTTT,CASSLSRQMNTEAFF,TRBJ1-1,-,TRBV27,-
TGTGCCAGCAGTTCCTCATGGAGACAGGGAGCCTATGGCTACACCTTC,CASSSSWRQGAYGYTF,TRBJ1-2,-,TRBV28,TRBD1
TGTGCCTGGATGACAGGGGCCCTCATTAATGAAAAACTGTTTTTT,CAWMTGALINEKLFF,TRBJ1-4,-,TRBV30,TRBD1
TGCGCCAGCAGCCAGGACAGGGCTGGAAACACCATATATTTT,CASSQDRAGNTIYF,TRBJ1-3,-,TRBV5-1,TRBD1
TGTGCCAGCAGTTTAGGAGGGTGGAACACCGGGGAGCTGTTTTTT,CASSLGGWNTGELFF,TRBJ2-2,once,TRBV27,-
TGTGCCAGCAGTGATTGGCAGGGGGGCACTGAAGCTTTCTTT,CASSDWQGGTEAFF,TRBJ1-1,-,TRBV6-1,TRBD1